This T cell receptor beta chain originates from a study of T cell clones after liver transplantation. Study-level findings and limits: Conclusions were preliminary, with small, heterogeneous patient groups. Graft donor-reactive T cells may have migrated into the graft rather than being deleted.

The assay was immunoSEQ multiplex PCR, and TCRdb's table has in-frame clones only and misses some. This table has about 120,000 clones, approximately 90% appearing once. Thawed unstimulated PBMCs were FACS-sorted by CD3, CD4 and CD8 into two populations. V trimming: 3 bases; J trimming: 9 bases; junction bases outside the gene matches: 3. This CDR3 has 12 residues. Germline V CDR1 and CDR2: MNHEY, SMNVEV (reference sequence). Of note for this clone: Antigen specificity is unknown.

The specimen was CD4+ T cells from blood, collected 12 months after liver transplant. This TCR was sampled from a human patient who received a liver transplant. Some T cells may have come from the graft donor. The chain carries TRBV27 and TRBJ1-2, with 8 bases aligning to TRBD1. CDR3 sequence: CASSLDRDRYTF. CDR3 DNA: TGTGCCAGCAGTTTGGACAGGGATCGCTACACCTTC.